What follows are 31 T cell receptor beta chains derived from one specimen sequenced in a study of shared clonotypes between healthy human individuals. Positively selected for CCR7, the CD45RO-negative cells used as naive CD8 cells excluded terminally differentiated effector memory CD45RA+ cells. This table comes from immunoSEQ multiplex PCR, and its TCRdb copy is limited to in-frame clones, with some not included. The profile shows around 1.9 million clones, about 92% of them singletons. Sequencing input: naive CD8+ T cells from PBMCs. The receptors originated from a man aged 18 to 30 in good health. Some clones in this sample may be carry-over from other donors' samples.

Note on this clone: Other DNA sequences of this sample code for an identical CDR3. The genes are TRBV7-9 and TRBJ2-2, with D perhaps matching TRBD2 (5 bases). The V gene lost 3 bases and the J gene lost 6 bases, with 5 bases spanning the gap. In germline, CDR1 is SEHNR, CDR2 FQNEAQ (reference sequence). The CDR3 has 12 amino acids. The CDR3 DNA sequence: TGTGCCAGCAGCTTCGGGGCCGGGGAGCTGTTTTTT. Its protein product is CASSFGAGELFF.

The rearrangement joins TRBV2 to TRBJ2-7; tentatively, D is TRBD1 (6 bases). V lost 5 bases and J lost 5, with 16 bases in between. CDR1 is SNHLY and CDR2 is FYNNEI in the germline V gene. The CDR3 loop spans 14 amino acids. The CDR3 DNA follows: TGTGCCAGCAGTCAGACAGGACATTACGACGAGCAGTACTTC. Residues: CASSQTGHYDEQYF.

CDR3 in amino acids: CASRNRPGLLEQYF. The CDR3 region has the DNA TGTGCCAGCAGGAATAGACCTGGCCTGCTCGAGCAGTACTTC. J is TRBJ2-7 and V is TRBV6-4; D not resolved. The CDR3 is 14 residues long. V was shortened by 6 bases and J by 6 bases, with 18 bases between the two germline ends. Germline CDR1 reads MRHNA; CDR2 reads SNTAGT.

The chain joins TRBV28 to TRBJ2-7, with TRBD1 matching 7 bases. Germline V gene lookup returns CDR1 MDHEN and CDR2 SYDVKM. With V trimmed by 5 bases and J by 2 bases, 6 bases remained unmatched. CDR3 size: 14 residues. The CDR3 here is CASSIPGTAYEQYF. DNA of the CDR3: TGTGCCAGCAGTATCCCCGGGACAGCCTACGAGCAGTACTTC. Full variable domain (missing parts from reference TRBV28 and TRBJ2-7): DVKVTQSSRYLVKRTGEKVFLECVQDMDHENMFWYRQDPGLGLRLIYFSYDVKMKEKGDIPEGYSVSREKKERFSLILESASTNQTSMYLCASSIPGTAYEQYFGPGTRLTVT.

This chain connects TRBV28 to TRBJ1-1; D is unresolved. Germline V lookup: CDR1 MDHEN, CDR2 SYDVKM. The CDR3 has 14 residues. V dropped 2 bases and J dropped 5 bases, with 12 bases sitting between them. This CDR3 reads CASSLLLRPTEAFF. Here the CDR3 DNA reads TGTGCCAGCAGTTTACTCCTCCGACCAACTGAAGCTTTCTTT.

V is TRBV19 and J is TRBJ1-5; the match to TRBD1 covers 8 bases. The germline V gene has CDR1 LNHDA and CDR2 SQIVND (reference sequence). V shed 5 bases and J 3 bases; nucleotides not matched to a gene: 6. The CDR3 length is 15 residues. The CDR3 DNA reads as TGTGCCAGTAGTTACAGGGGGGGCCCCAATCAGCCCCAGCATTTT. Translation: CASSYRGGPNQPQHF.

Here the CDR3 reads CASSEAAGTGYSGNQPQHF. In DNA form, the CDR3 reads TGTGCCAGCAGTGAAGCGGCCGGGACAGGCTATAGCGGAAATCAGCCCCAGCATTTT. The V and J genes are TRBV2 and TRBJ1-5, with 8 nucleotides matching TRBD1. The CDR3 spans 19 residues. CDR1 is SNHLY and CDR2 is FYNNEI in the germline V gene. V shed 0 bases and J 4 bases; nucleotides not matched to a gene: 14.

The rearrangement links TRBV9 to TRBJ1-1; D possibly corresponds to TRBD1 (6 bases). This CDR3 comprises 15 residues. The V gene's germline CDR1 is SGDLS and CDR2 YYNGEE. Trimming took off 0 bases at V and 3 bases at J, with 12 bases between the two ends. CDR3: CASSVGPQGYTEAFF. CDR3 DNA: TGTGCCAGCAGCGTAGGTCCGCAGGGGTACACTGAAGCTTTCTTT.

The J gene is TRBJ1-1, the V gene TRBV4-1; D not certain. Germline V gives CDR1 MGHRA, CDR2 YSYEKL. The CDR3 loop spans 12 amino acids. Trimming removed 0 bases from V and 11 bases from J, with 10 bases in between. The CDR3 nucleotides are TGCGCCAGCAGCCAAGATGGCCTCGGGGCTTTCTTT. The encoded protein is CASSQDGLGAFF.

The V gene is TRBV28, the J gene TRBJ2-5, with D possibly TRBD2 on 6 matching bases. V was trimmed by 3 bases and J by 3 bases, leaving 17 bases between them. The CDR3 sequence is 16 residues long. Germline V gives CDR1 MDHEN, CDR2 SYDVKM. The CDR3 coding sequence is TGTGCCAGCAGTTTTGATTCTCGAGGGGAGGAAGAGACCCAGTACTTC. Translating it yields CASSFDSRGEEETQYF.

In its sample, this clone was seen once. The V and J genes are TRBV9 and TRBJ2-2, with D maybe TRBD2 (5 bases). CDR3 size: 14 residues. The germline V gene has CDR1 SGDLS and CDR2 YYNGEE. V was shortened by 4 bases and J by 7 bases, with 14 bases between the two germline ends. The CDR3: CASSPKRYGGELFF. DNA for the CDR3: TGTGCCAGCAGCCCTAAGCGGTACGGCGGGGAGCTGTTTTTT.

The chain's CDR3 is CAGGNYPGLAGGHQQETQYF. The CDR3 nucleotides read TGTGCCGGCGGTAACTACCCGGGACTAGCGGGAGGGCACCAACAAGAGACCCAGTACTTC. This chain uses TRBV7-7 with TRBJ2-5; 16 positions match TRBD2. The CDR3 runs to 20 residues. The ends lost 11 bases at V and 2 bases at J; junction bases unmatched: 20. Germline V lookup: CDR1 SSHAT, CDR2 FNYEAQ (reference sequence).

This chain joins TRBV15 and TRBJ2-1; the match to TRBD2 covers 10 bases. Germline-derived CDR1 and CDR2 are LNHNV and YYDKDF (reference sequence). The CDR3 spans 19 residues. J was trimmed by 4 bases and V by 5 bases; bases with no gene match: 17. The CDR3 loop reads CATSGWFYSGTSAYNEQFF. CDR3 bases: TGTGCCACCAGCGGATGGTTTTACTCCGGGACTAGCGCGTACAATGAGCAGTTCTTC.

The rearrangement links TRBV19 to TRBJ1-5, with 10 positions matching TRBD1. The CDR3 spans 14 residues. The V segment lost 3 bases and the J segment 6 bases; nucleotides outside the gene matches: 2. Germline V CDR1 and CDR2: LNHDA, SQIVND (reference sequence). The CDR3 nucleotides read TGTGCCAGTAGTATGGACAGGGGGGTTCAGCCCCAGCATTTT. This translates into CASSMDRGVQPQHF.

The J gene is TRBJ2-3, the V gene TRBV30; 14 nucleotides match TRBD2. The V gene's germline CDR1 is GTSNPN and CDR2 SVGIG (reference sequence). CDR3 length: 18 residues. J was trimmed by 2 bases and V by 3 bases; bases with no gene match: 10. The CDR3 spells CAWRGLAGGIKDTDTQYF. In nucleotides, the CDR3 is TGTGCCTGGAGAGGACTAGCGGGAGGAATCAAGGACACAGATACGCAGTATTTT. Full variable domain (missing parts from reference TRBV30 and TRBJ2-3): SQTIHQWPATLVQPVGSPLSLECTVEGTSNPNLYWYRQAAGRGLQLLFYSVGIGQISSEVPQNLSASRPQDRQFILSSKKLLLSDSGFYLCAWRGLAGGIKDTDTQYFGPGTRLTVL.

In its sample, this clone was seen once. The chain carries TRBV5-1 and TRBJ2-3, with 8 bases identical to TRBD2. This CDR3 has 15 amino acids. In germline, CDR1 is SGHRS, CDR2 YFSETQ. V shed 4 bases, J shed 4 bases, and the junction held 8 bases outside the gene matches. The CDR3 region is CASSSTGTRSDTQYF. The CDR3 DNA is TGCGCCAGCAGCAGTACCGGGACTAGATCAGATACGCAGTATTTT.

The chain is built from TRBV28 and TRBJ1-5; D gene unclear. The CDR3 extends over 17 amino acids. Germline CDR1 and CDR2: MDHEN and SYDVKM. Trimming removed 2 bases from V and 0 bases from J, with 14 bases in between. The CDR3 DNA follows: TGTGCCAGCAGTTTAGGAACATTAGCTTATAGCAATCAGCCCCAGCATTTT. Its translation is CASSLGTLAYSNQPQHF. The entire variable domain, with the rest obtained from reference TRBV28 and TRBJ1-5, is as follows: DVKVTQSSRYLVKRTGEKVFLECVQDMDHENMFWYRQDPGLGLRLIYFSYDVKMKEKGDIPEGYSVSREKKERFSLILESASTNQTSMYLCASSLGTLAYSNQPQHFGDGTRLSIL.

The rearrangement joins TRBV5-1 to TRBJ1-1; 7 nucleotides align to TRBD1. CDR3 length equals 16 residues. Germline values: CDR1 SGHRS, CDR2 YFSETQ. Trimming took 4 bases from V and 0 from J; bases not matched to a gene: 9. The CDR3 DNA is TGCGCCAGCAGCCCCCCCCCGACAGGGTTGAACACTGAAGCTTTCTTT. Translated: CASSPPPTGLNTEAFF.

J is TRBJ1-3 and V is TRBV7-9, with D uncertain. From germline, CDR1 is SEHNR and CDR2 FQNEAQ (reference sequence). This CDR3 comprises 15 residues. The V end was cut by 5 bases, the J end by 1 base, with 12 bases between. CDR3 protein: CASSPDGRSGNTIYF. CDR3 nucleotides: TGTGCCAGCAGCCCCGACGGACGGTCTGGAAACACCATATATTTT.

The rearrangement joins TRBV28 to TRBJ2-2; D might be TRBD1 (6 bases). Looked up from germline, CDR1 is MDHEN and CDR2 is SYDVKM. CDR3 length equals 16 residues. V was pared by 8 bases and J by 3 bases, with 19 bases between. The CDR3 region has the DNA TGTGCCAGCGGATTCCATCGACAGGCTTACACCGGGGAGCTGTTTTTT. The encoded protein is CASGFHRQAYTGELFF. The whole variable domain, remainder taken from reference TRBV28 and TRBJ2-2, is DVKVTQSSRYLVKRTGEKVFLECVQDMDHENMFWYRQDPGLGLRLIYFSYDVKMKEKGDIPEGYSVSREKKERFSLILESASTNQTSMYLCASGFHRQAYTGELFFGEGSRLTVL.

This sequence joins TRBV6-5 and TRBJ2-1, with 7 bases aligning to TRBD2. V lost 0 bases, J lost 4 bases, and 6 bases stayed unmatched. This CDR3 is built from 16 residues. Germline values: CDR1 MNHEY, CDR2 SVGAGI. The CDR3 reads CASSYSRESIYNEQFF. In DNA, the CDR3 is TGTGCCAGCAGTTACTCGCGGGAGTCAATATACAATGAGCAGTTCTTC.

This chain links TRBV29-1 with TRBJ2-7, with 7 positions matching TRBD1. This CDR3 comprises 13 residues. The V segment lost 7 bases and the J segment 3 bases; nucleotides outside the gene matches: 9. Germline V lookup: CDR1 SQVTM, CDR2 ANQGSEA. The CDR3 DNA is TGCAGCGCCGCAGGGGGAGTAGGCTACGAGCAGTACTTC. It encodes CSAAGGVGYEQYF.

On this clone: Within the sample, other DNA sequences also encode this same CDR3. This CDR3 is CASSPHSDTQYF. CDR3 coding DNA: TGTGCCAGCAGTCCACATTCAGATACGCAGTATTTT. This chain joins TRBV27 and TRBJ2-3; no definite D call. The V and J ends lost 5 bases and 4 bases respectively, with 7 bases between them. CDR3 size: 12 residues. Germline CDR1 MNHEY, CDR2 SMNVEV (reference sequence).

This clone was detected once. The chain joins TRBV6-4 to TRBJ1-1; D not certain. Germline CDR1 and CDR2: MRHNA and SNTAGT. V was pared by 5 bases and J by 1 base, with 8 bases between. The CDR3 has 13 amino acids. Here the CDR3 reads CASSLAENTEAFF. DNA for the CDR3: TGTGCCAGCAGTTTGGCAGAGAACACTGAAGCTTTCTTT.

This clone was picked up one time. The J gene is TRBJ2-7, the V gene TRBV7-6; perhaps D is TRBD1 or TRBD2 (5 bases each). Looked up from germline, CDR1 is SGHVS and CDR2 is FNYEAQ. V lost 1 base and J 6 bases, leaving 19 bases between the germline ends. The CDR3 is made up of 16 amino acids. The CDR3 bases are TGTGCCAGCAGCTTAGAACCCTCCGGGACCGTCGGCGAGCAGTACTTC. It is translated as CASSLEPSGTVGEQYF.

This sequence joins TRBV7-9 and TRBJ2-7; D not resolved. CDR1 and CDR2 from the germline V gene are SEHNR and FQNEAQ (reference sequence). This CDR3 has 15 residues. The V gene lost 5 bases and the J gene lost 3 bases, with 17 bases spanning the gap. DNA for the CDR3: TGTGCCAGCAGCCATCGCATGGACGCCGACTACGAGCAGTACTTC. It is translated as CASSHRMDADYEQYF.

Here the CDR3 DNA reads TGTGCCAGCGGGGACAGGGACTACGAGCAGTACTTC. Translating it yields CASGDRDYEQYF. This chain joins TRBV28 and TRBJ2-7; 9 nucleotides agree with TRBD1. Trimming at V came to 8 bases and at J to 3 bases, leaving 2 bases not matched to a gene. Germline V lookup: CDR1 MDHEN, CDR2 SYDVKM. CDR3 size: 12 residues.

The CDR3 loop is CASASGDEAFF. The CDR3 DNA sequence: TGTGCCAGCGCCTCAGGGGATGAAGCTTTCTTT. V usage is TRBV27 and J usage is TRBJ1-1; D might be TRBD1 (6 bases). The CDR3 runs 11 residues. The germline V gene encodes CDR1 MNHEY and CDR2 SMNVEV (reference sequence). The germline V and J ends were trimmed by 8 bases and 7 bases, with 11 bases remaining between them.

This clone has just one count. The gene calls are TRBV6-5 and TRBJ2-7; 14 nucleotides line up with TRBD2. Trimming at V came to 8 bases and at J to 4 bases, leaving 7 bases not matched to a gene. Germline V gene lookup returns CDR1 MNHEY and CDR2 SVGAGI. The CDR3 spans 15 residues. CDR3: CASAPGLAGVYEQYF. CDR3 in DNA: TGTGCCAGCGCTCCGGGACTAGCGGGAGTGTACGAGCAGTACTTC.

The rearrangement links TRBV11-2 to TRBJ2-7; D may be TRBD1 (6 bases). V lost 1 base to trimming and J lost 6 bases, with 16 bases between them. Germline CDR1 reads SGHAT; CDR2 reads FQNNGV. The CDR3 is 15 amino acids. The CDR3 sequence is CASSLGFNRVGEQYF. CDR3 in DNA: TGTGCCAGCAGCTTAGGTTTTAACAGGGTAGGCGAGCAGTACTTC.

The chain has TRBV23-1 and TRBJ1-1; D is undetermined. TRBV23-1 qualifies as an ORF whose function is uncertain. V was trimmed by 2 bases and J by 4 bases, leaving 14 bases between them. The CDR3 sequence is 15 residues long. CDR3 in amino acids: CASSQPRIGRTEAFF. DNA of the CDR3: TGCGCCAGCAGTCAACCCCGGATCGGGCGCACTGAAGCTTTCTTT.